The present TCR beta chain was sequenced within a study of CD8+ T cells in alopecia areata. Study-level results: Normal scalp had lower clonality than lesional scalp, with alopecia totalis/universalis lesions showing this most strongly. Mice showed clearer TCR sharing than patients did, a gap that was possibly HLA-related.

Turning to this clone: The antigen remains unidentified.

Four or five patients' CD4+ populations were sorted into CD25+CD127- cells. Sampling of alopecia areata patients yielded lesional scalp punch biopsies as well as peripheral blood. Sorted out of PBMCs were CD4+ T cells and CD8+ T cells. V shed 0 bases and J shed 0 bases, with 5 bases lying between them. The germline V gene has CDR1 SGHRS and CDR2 YFSETQ. There are 14 residues in the CDR3. The sequencing template was cDNA reverse transcribed from extracted RNA. Sequencing used immunoSEQ multiplex PCR; TCRdb keeps in-frame clones, though not all of them. The profile covers 37,000 or so clones, with 45% to 65% appearing a single time and under 2% taken by the ten largest.

The clonotype comes from a human donor with alopecia areata. Sequenced input: CD4+ Tregs sorted from blood. This rearrangement joins TRBV5-1 to TRBJ2-3; no firm D call. The CDR3 nucleotides are TGCGCCAGCAGCTTGGTCGAGAGCACAGATACGCAGTATTTT. It specifies CASSLVESTDTQYF.